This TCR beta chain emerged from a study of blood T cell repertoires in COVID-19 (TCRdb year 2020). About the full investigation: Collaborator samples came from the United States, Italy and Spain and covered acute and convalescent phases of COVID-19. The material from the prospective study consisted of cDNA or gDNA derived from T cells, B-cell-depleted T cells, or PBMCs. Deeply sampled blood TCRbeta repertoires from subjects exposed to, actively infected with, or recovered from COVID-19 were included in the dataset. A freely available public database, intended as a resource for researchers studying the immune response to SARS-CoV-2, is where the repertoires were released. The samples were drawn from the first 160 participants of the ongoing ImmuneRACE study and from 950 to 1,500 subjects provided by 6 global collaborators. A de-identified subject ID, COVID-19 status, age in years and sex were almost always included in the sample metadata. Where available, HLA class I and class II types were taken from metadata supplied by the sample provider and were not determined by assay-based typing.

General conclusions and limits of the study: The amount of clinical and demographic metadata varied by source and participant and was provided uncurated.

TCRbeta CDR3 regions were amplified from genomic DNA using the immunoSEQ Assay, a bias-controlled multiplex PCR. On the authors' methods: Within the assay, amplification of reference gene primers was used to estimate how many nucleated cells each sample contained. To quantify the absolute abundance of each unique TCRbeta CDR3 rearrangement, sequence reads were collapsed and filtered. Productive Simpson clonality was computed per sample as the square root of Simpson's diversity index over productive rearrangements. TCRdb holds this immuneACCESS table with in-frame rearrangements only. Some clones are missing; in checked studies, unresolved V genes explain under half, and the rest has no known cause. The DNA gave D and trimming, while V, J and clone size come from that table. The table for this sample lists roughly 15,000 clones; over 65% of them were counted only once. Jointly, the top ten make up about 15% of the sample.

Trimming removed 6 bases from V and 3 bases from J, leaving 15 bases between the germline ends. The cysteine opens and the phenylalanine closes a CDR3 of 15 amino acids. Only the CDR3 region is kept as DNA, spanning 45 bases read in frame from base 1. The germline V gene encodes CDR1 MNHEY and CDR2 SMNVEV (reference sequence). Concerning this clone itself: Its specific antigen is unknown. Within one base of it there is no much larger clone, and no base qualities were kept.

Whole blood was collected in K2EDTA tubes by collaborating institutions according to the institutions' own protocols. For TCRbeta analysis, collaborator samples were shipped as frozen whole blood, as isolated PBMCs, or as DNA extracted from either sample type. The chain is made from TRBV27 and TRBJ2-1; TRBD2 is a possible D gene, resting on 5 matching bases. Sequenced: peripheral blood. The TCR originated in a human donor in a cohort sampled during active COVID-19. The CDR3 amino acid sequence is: CASSPGSIFYNEQFF. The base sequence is TGTGCCAGCAGCCCTGGGAGTATTTTCTACAATGAGCAGTTCTTC.